This T cell receptor (beta chain) was sequenced for a study of identical twins. Between the trimmed V and J ends, which lost 7 bases and 0 bases, there was a span of 17 bases. The germline V gene encodes CDR1 SQVTM and CDR2 ANQGSEA. The CDR3 loop spans 15 amino acids. This clonotype appeared a few times. The antigen remains unidentified. TCRdb itself ran the 5' RACE reads through MiXCR, one entry per CDR3 protein. This table has 450,000 or so distinct CDR3 sequences, roughly 26% appearing once. Study results and limitations: Models predicted too little out-of-frame TCR alpha sharing in monozygotic twins.

These records were also assigned to another study, of T cells expressing NK-cell markers. That work contributes: The CD3+CD56-NKG2C+ fraction was also led by these clonotypes in a few donors. Nothing established the HCMV specificity of expanded NKG2C+ T cell clones.

This rearrangement joins TRBV29-1 to TRBJ2-3, with D perhaps TRBD1 (6 bases). The source material was CD4+ T cells sorted from blood. The receptor was isolated from a woman between 18 and 29 years old in good health. This CDR3 is CSATRTDLSTDTQYF. The CDR3 region has the DNA TGCAGCGCCACTCGGACAGACCTTAGCACAGATACGCAGTATTTT.